This T cell receptor (beta chain) was captured by sequencing in a study of OX40 agonist ivuxolimab in advanced cancers. Sequencing used immunoSEQ multiplex PCR; TCRdb keeps in-frame clones, though not all of them. The table records 55,000 or so clones, roughly 90% of them present only once. Autoimmune disease history or systemic immunosuppression excluded patients. The germline gives CDR1 SGHNT, CDR2 YYREEE (reference sequence). The CDR3 contains 17 residues. V lost 4 bases and J lost 4; bases outside the gene matches: 12. The chain has TRBV5-4 and TRBJ2-5; 11 nucleotides align to TRBD2. The sample here was CD4+ or CD8+ T cells sorted from blood, taken in a trial of the OX40 agonist ivuxolimab. The origin of this receptor is an adult with an advanced solid tumor such as melanoma, head and neck, liver or kidney cancer. The CDR3 here is CASSNSGGALGGETQYF. In DNA, the CDR3 is TGTGCCAGCAGCAATAGCGGGGGGGCATTAGGTGGAGAGACCCAGTACTTC.